Included here is one TCR beta chain sequence, with context. The target antigen is unknown. This sample was taken from a study of lymphopenia after photon versus proton radiotherapy. TCRdb keeps only in-frame clones here, not all; method: immunoSEQ multiplex PCR. The sample lists just over 30,000 clones, about 93% occurring once. Study-wide findings and caveats: Relative stability marked proton patients; photon patients lost diversity and naive cells. After lymphocyte nadir, photon-treated repertoires showed oligoclonal expansion, especially CD8+ Temra. Survival link was tested only in deceased patients; proton benefit remains a possibility. Post-nadir TCR diversity decline inversely tracked overall survival among those who died.

CDR1 is MNHEY, CDR2 SVGAGI, per germline. CDR3 size: 15 residues. J gave up 6 bases and V 5 bases, and 8 bases lay outside the gene matches. The genes are TRBV6-5 and TRBJ1-3; TRBD1 agrees at 9 bases. This TCR derives from a woman aged 45-60 years with cholangiocarcinoma. Sequences were derived from peripheral blood, sampled from a patient treated with photon-based radiotherapy. The CDR3 nucleotides are TGTGCCAGCAGTACTGCGGGACAGGGAAAAAACACCATATATTTT. This translates into CASSTAGQGKNTIYF.